The clone carrying this T cell receptor beta chain has a handful of counts. Its cognate antigen is unknown. The iRepertoire nested amplicon-rescue multiplex PCR amplified TCR alpha and beta CDR3s from RNA. One-step reverse transcription and amplification started from approximately 100-400 ng of tissue mRNA or PBMC total RNA. TCRdb called the multiplex PCR reads again in MiXCR, with one record for every CDR3 protein. Among 100,000 to 150,000 distinct CDR3 sequences listed, roughly 25% were seen once. These data are taken from a study of glioma-infiltrating T cells. Points from the study as a whole: Gliomas, especially low-grade, showed above-expected tissue-blood divergence; non-neoplastic patients showed below.

This CDR3 is built from 15 residues. Trimming at V came to 0 bases and at J to 2 bases, leaving 4 bases not matched to a gene. Germline CDR1 reads SGDLS; CDR2 reads YYNGEE. The sample taken for sequencing was glioma tissue, nonneoplastic brain tissue, or PBMCs (not recorded which). The receptor comes from a human donor with low-grade glioma or glioblastoma, undergoing nonglioma brain surgery, or in good health (not recorded which). V gene TRBV9 combines with J gene TRBJ1-2, with 7 bases matching TRBD1. The CDR3 is CASSVGGGANYGYTF. The CDR3 DNA sequence: TGTGCCAGCAGCGTAGGAGGGGGCGCCAACTATGGCTACACCTTC.